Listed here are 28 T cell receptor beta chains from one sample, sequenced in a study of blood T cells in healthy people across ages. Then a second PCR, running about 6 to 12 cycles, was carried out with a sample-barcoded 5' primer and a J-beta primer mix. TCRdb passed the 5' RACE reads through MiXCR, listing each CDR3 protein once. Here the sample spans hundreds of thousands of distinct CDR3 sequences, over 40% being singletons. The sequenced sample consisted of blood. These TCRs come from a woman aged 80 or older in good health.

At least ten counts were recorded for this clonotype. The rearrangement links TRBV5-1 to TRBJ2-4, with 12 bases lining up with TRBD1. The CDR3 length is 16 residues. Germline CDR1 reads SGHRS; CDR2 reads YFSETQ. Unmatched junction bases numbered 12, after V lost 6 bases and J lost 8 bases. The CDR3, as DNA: TGCGCCAGCACCTCCGGGACAGGGGGCCAAGGGGACATTCAGTACTTC. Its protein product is CASTSGTGGQGDIQYF.

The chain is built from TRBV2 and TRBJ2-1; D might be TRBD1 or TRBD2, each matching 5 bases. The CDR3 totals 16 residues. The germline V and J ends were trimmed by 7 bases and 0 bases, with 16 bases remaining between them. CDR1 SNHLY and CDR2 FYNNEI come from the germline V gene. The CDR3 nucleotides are TGTGCCAGCACGAGGGACCGCATGAGCTCCTACAATGAGCAGTTCTTC. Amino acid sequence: CASTRDRMSSYNEQFF.

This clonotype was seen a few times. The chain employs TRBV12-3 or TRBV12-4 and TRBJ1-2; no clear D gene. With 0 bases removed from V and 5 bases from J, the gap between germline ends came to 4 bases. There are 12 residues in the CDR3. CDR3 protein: CASSLARYGYTF. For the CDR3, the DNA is TGTGCCAGCAGTTTAGCCCGTTATGGCTACACCTTC.

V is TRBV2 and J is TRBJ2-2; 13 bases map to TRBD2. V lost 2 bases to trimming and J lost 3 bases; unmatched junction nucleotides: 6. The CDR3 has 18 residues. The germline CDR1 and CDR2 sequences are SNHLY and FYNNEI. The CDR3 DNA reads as TGTGCCAGCAGTGAACAGGGGACTAGCGGGGTTTACACCGGGGAGCTGTTTTTT. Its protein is CASSEQGTSGVYTGELFF.

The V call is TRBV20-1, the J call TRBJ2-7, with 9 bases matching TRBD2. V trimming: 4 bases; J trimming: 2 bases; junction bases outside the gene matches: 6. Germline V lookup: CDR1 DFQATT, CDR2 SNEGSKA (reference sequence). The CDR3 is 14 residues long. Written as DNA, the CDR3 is TGCAGTGCTATCTTGACTAGCGGACCCTACGAGCAGTACTTC. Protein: CSAILTSGPYEQYF.

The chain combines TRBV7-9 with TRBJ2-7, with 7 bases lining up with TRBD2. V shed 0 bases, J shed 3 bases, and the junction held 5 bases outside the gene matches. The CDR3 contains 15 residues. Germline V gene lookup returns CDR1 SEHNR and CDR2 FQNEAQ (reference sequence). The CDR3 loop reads CASSLAGAGIYEQYF. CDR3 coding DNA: TGTGCCAGCAGCTTAGCTGGAGCGGGGATCTACGAGCAGTACTTC.

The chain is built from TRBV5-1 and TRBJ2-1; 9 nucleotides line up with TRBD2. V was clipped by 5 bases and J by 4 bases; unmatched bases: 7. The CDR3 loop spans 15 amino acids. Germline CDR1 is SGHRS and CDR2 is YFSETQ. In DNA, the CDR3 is TGCGCCAGCAGATTAGCGGGGGCCATTTACAATGAGCAGTTCTTC. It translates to CASRLAGAIYNEQFF.

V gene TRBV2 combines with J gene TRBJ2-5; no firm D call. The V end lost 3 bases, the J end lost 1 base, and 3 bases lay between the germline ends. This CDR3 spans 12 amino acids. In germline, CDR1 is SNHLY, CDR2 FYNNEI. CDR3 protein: CASSETQETQYF. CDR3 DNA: TGTGCCAGCAGTGAGACCCAAGAGACCCAGTACTTC.

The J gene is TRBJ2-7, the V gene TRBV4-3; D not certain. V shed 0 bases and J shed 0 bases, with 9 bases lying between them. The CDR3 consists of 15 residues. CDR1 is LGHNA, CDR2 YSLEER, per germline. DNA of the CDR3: TGCGCCAGCAGCCAAGAAAGGGCCATCTCCTACGAGCAGTACTTC. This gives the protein CASSQERAISYEQYF.

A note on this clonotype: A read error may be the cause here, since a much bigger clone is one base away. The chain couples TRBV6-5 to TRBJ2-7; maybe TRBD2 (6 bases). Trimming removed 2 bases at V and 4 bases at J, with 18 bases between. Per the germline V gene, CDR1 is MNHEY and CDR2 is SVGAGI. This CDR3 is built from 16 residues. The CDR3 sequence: CASSYPVGGISYEQYF. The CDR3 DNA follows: TGTGCCAGCAGTTACCCGGTCGGGGGAATTTCATACGAGCAGTACTTC.

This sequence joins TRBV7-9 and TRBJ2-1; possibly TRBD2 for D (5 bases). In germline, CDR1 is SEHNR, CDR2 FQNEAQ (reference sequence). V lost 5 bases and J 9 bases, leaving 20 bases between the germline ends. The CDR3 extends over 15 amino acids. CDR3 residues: CASSQVEVPFAEQFF. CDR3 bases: TGTGCCAGCAGCCAAGTGGAGGTACCTTTCGCTGAGCAGTTCTTC.

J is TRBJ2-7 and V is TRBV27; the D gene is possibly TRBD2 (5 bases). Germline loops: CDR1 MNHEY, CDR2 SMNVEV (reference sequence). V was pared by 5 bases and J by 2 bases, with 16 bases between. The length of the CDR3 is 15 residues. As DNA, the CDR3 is TGTGCCAGCAGTACCCGGAGTAGCGTTACCTACGAGCAGTACTTC. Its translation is CASSTRSSVTYEQYF.

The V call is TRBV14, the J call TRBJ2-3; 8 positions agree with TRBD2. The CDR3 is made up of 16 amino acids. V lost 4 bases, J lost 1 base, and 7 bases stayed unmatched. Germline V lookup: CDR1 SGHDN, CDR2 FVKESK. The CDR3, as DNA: TGTGCCAGCAGCCCGACCCGGGGGGGCGGCACAGATACGCAGTATTTT. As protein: CASSPTRGGGTDTQYF.

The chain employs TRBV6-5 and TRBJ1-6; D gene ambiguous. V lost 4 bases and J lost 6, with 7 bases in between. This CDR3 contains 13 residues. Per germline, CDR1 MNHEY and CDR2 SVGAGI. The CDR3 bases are TGTGCCAGCAGTTGCAGACGTAATTCACCCCTCCACTTT. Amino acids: CASSCRRNSPLHF.

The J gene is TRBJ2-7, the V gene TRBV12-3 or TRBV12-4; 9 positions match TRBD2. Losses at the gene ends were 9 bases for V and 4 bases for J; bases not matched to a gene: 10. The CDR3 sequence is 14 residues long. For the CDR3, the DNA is TGTGCCAGGCGAACGGCGGGGGGGACGTACGAGCAGTACTTC. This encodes CARRTAGGTYEQYF.

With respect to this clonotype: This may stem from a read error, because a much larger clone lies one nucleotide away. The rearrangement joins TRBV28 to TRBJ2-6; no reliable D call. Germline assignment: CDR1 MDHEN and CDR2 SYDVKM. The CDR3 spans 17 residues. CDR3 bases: TGTGCCAGCAAAGCCACAGATTGGGATTATGGGGTCAACGTCCTGACTTTC. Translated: CASKATDWDYGVNVLTF.

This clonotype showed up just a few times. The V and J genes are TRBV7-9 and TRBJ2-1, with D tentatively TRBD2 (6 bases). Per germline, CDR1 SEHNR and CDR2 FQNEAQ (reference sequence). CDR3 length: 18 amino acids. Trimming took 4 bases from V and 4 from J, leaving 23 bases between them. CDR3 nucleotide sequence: TGTGCCAGCAGCTCTGCGCTTGGGGGAGTTGGGACTTACAATGAGCAGTTCTTC. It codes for CASSSALGGVGTYNEQFF.

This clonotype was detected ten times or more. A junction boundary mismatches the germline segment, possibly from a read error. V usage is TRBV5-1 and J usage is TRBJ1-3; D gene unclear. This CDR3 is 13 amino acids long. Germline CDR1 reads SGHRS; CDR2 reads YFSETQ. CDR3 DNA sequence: TGTGCCAGCAGTCTTGGGTCTGGAAACACCATATATTTT. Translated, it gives CASSLGSGNTIYF.

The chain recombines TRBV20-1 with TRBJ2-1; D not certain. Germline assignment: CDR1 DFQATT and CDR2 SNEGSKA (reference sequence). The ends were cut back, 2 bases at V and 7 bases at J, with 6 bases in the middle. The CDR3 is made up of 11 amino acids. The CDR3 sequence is CSARPGNEQFF. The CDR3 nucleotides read TGCAGTGCTAGACCAGGAAATGAGCAGTTCTTC.

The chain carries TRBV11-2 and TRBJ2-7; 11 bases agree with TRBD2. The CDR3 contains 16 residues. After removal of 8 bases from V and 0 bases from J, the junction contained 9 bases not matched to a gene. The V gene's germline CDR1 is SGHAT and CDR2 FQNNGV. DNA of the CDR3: TGTGCCAGCGGCGGACTAGCGGGCCAGAGCTCCTACGAGCAGTACTTC. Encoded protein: CASGGLAGQSSYEQYF.

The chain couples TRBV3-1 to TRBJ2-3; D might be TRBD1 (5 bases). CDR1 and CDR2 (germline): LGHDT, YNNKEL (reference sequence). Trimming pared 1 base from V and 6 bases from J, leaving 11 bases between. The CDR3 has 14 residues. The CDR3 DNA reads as TGTGCCAGCAGCCAAGTCCAAGGGGTTGATACGCAGTATTTT. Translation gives CASSQVQGVDTQYF.

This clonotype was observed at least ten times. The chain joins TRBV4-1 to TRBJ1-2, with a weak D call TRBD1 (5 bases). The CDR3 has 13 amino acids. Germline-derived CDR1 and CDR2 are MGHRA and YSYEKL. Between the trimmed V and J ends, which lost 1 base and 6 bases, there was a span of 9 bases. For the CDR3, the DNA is TGCGCCAGCAGCCAAGGAGGGGAAAATGGCTACACCTTC. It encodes CASSQGGENGYTF.

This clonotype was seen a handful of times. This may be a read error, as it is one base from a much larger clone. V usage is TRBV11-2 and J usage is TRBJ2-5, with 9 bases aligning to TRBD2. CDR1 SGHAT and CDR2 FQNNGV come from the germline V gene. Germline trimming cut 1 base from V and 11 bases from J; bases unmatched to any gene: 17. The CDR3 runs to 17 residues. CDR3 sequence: CASSLVGGSGSFGEQYF. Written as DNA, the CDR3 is TGTGCCAGCAGCTTAGTAGGCGGTAGCGGGAGTTTTGGTGAGCAGTACTTC.

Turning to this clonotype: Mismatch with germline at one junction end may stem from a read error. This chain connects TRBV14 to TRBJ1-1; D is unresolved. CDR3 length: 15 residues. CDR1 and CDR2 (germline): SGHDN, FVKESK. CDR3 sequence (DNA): TGTGCCGGCAGCCACTTTTACGACAAGAACACTGAAGCTTTCTTT. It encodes CAGSHFYDKNTEAFF.

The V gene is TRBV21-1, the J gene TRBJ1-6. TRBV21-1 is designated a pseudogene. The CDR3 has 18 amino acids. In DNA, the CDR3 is TGTGCCAGCAGCAAAATAGGACTCGGGGGTCCCCGTAATTCACCCCTCCACTTT. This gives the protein CASSKIGLGGPRNSPLHF.

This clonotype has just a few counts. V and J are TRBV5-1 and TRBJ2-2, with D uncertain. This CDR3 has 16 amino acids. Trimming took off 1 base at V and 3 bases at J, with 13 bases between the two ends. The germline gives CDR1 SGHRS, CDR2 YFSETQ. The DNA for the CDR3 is TGCGCCAGCAGCTTGAGAAGCCTGTGGGACACCGGGGAGCTGTTTTTT. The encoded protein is CASSLRSLWDTGELFF.

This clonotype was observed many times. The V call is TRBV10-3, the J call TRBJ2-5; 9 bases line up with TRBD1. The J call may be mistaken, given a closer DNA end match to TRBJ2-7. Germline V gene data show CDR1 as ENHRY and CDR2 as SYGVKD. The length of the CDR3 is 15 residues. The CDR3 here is CAISESQDRGHEQYF. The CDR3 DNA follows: TGTGCCATCAGTGAGTCACAGGACAGGGGACACGAGCAGTACTTC.

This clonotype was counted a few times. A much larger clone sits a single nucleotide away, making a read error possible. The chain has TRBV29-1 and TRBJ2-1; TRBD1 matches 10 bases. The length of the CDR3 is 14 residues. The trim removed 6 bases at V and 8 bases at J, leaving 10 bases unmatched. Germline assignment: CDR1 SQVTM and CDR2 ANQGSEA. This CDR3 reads CSVRRDRGGDEQFF. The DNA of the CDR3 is TGCAGCGTGCGCCGGGACAGGGGAGGCGATGAGCAGTTCTTC.